These 2 T cell receptor beta chains originate from one sample sequenced in a study of T cells in localized non-small cell lung cancer. TCRdb keeps only in-frame clones here, not all; method: immunoSEQ multiplex PCR. The data contain under 95,000 clones, more than 75% of them seen just once; the ten biggest clones take up 7.5% to 10%. The starting material was peripheral blood, obtained before any cancer treatment. The receptor source for this set is a female donor at least 60 years old with stage I lung adenocarcinoma.

The chain is built from TRBV5-1 and TRBJ1-1, with 9 bases matching TRBD1. The CDR3 totals 15 residues. V lost 4 bases and J lost 4; bases outside the gene matches: 8. The V gene's germline CDR1 is SGHRS and CDR2 YFSETQ. This CDR3 reads CASSPTGGFLTEAFF. The DNA of the CDR3 is TGCGCCAGCAGCCCCACAGGGGGCTTTCTCACTGAAGCTTTCTTT.

The V and J genes are TRBV5-1 and TRBJ1-2; D remains ambiguous. The CDR3 length is 13 residues. V was cut by 2 bases and J by 4 bases, with 9 bases left in between. Germline V gene data show CDR1 as SGHRS and CDR2 as YFSETQ. The CDR3 DNA reads as TGCGCCAGCAGCTTAGATTACAGCTATGGCTACACCTTC. This gives the protein CASSLDYSYGYTF.